These T cell receptor beta chains were read from a single sample in a study of metastatic and nonmetastatic thyroid tumors. TCRdb redid the clone calls on the PCR reads using MiXCR. The data hold some 90,000 clones, with over 8.5% observed a single time. Sequencing used blood. The receptor source for this set is a female donor with papillary thyroid cancer or a benign thyroid nodule (not recorded which). Some clones in this sample may be carry-over from other donors' samples. CDR3s include the opening cysteine and the closing phenylalanine or tryptophan. A D gene is named only where the DNA matches it firmly. Clone size appears in some rows only: once, few, many, or a class for an expanded clone.

v_call: TRBV7-2; j_call: TRBJ2-5; clone_size: NA; d_call: NA; cdr3_nt: TGTGCCAGCAGCCCCCCCTGGCCGCTCCAAGAGACCCAGTACTTC; cdr3_aa: CASSPPWPLQETQYF
v_call: TRBV2; j_call: TRBJ1-1; clone_size: many; d_call: TRBD1; cdr3_nt: TGTGCCAGCAGCGGGGACAGGGTTCAGCGAGCTTTCTTT; cdr3_aa: CASSGDRVQRAFF
v_call: TRBV7-9; j_call: TRBJ2-7; clone_size: many; d_call: TRBD2; cdr3_nt: TGTGCCAGCAGCAATAGCGGGGGGGCCTACGAGCAGTACTTC; cdr3_aa: CASSNSGGAYEQYF
v_call: TRBV9; j_call: TRBJ1-2; clone_size: many; d_call: NA; cdr3_nt: TGTGCCAGCAGCGTAGAGAGCCGGGGGTTCTATGGCTACACCTTC; cdr3_aa: CASSVESRGFYGYTF
v_call: TRBV7-6; j_call: TRBJ2-3; clone_size: NA; d_call: TRBD1; cdr3_nt: TGTGCCAGCAGCGTGGGACAGGGTAGCACAGATACGCAGTATTTT; cdr3_aa: CASSVGQGSTDTQYF
v_call: TRBV3-1; j_call: TRBJ1-3; clone_size: NA; d_call: NA; cdr3_nt: TGTGCCAGCAGCCAAGTAGGGGGTTCCTCTGGAAACACCATATATTTT; cdr3_aa: CASSQVGGSSGNTIYF
v_call: TRBV7-3; j_call: TRBJ2-5; clone_size: few; d_call: TRBD2; cdr3_nt: TGTGCCAGCAGCTTAGGTAGCGGGGGCCCAGAGGAGACCCAGTACTTC; cdr3_aa: CASSLGSGGPEETQYF
v_call: TRBV6-1; j_call: TRBJ2-7; clone_size: many; d_call: TRBD1; cdr3_nt: TGTGCCAGCAGCAACGGGGACAGGGCCTACGAGCAGTACTTC; cdr3_aa: CASSNGDRAYEQYF
v_call: TRBV3-1; j_call: TRBJ2-1; clone_size: many; d_call: TRBD1; cdr3_nt: TGTGCCAGCAGCTGGGACAGGGGGCATTATGAGCAGTTCTTC; cdr3_aa: CASSWDRGHYEQFF
v_call: TRBV10-1; j_call: TRBJ1-5; clone_size: many; d_call: NA; cdr3_nt: TGCGCCAGCAGTGAGTGGACAACCTATAGCAATCAGCCCCAGCATTTT; cdr3_aa: CASSEWTTYSNQPQHF
v_call: TRBV7-3; j_call: TRBJ2-3; clone_size: many; d_call: TRBD2; cdr3_nt: TGTGCCAGCAGCTTCACTAGCGGGGGGGAACGGGATACGCAGTATTTT; cdr3_aa: CASSFTSGGERDTQYF
v_call: TRBV12-5; j_call: TRBJ1-2; clone_size: many; d_call: NA; cdr3_nt: TGTGCTAGTGGTCCACGACGGGGACGTGGAGGCTACACCTTC; cdr3_aa: CASGPRRGRGGYTF
v_call: TRBV19; j_call: TRBJ1-1; clone_size: many; d_call: NA; cdr3_nt: TGTGCCAGTAGCGGTGGTTTATGGGACACTGAAGCTTTCTTT; cdr3_aa: CASSGGLWDTEAFF
v_call: TRBV6-1; j_call: TRBJ1-5; clone_size: NA; d_call: TRBD1; cdr3_nt: TGTGCCAGCAGGGAGACAGGGCGTCAGCCCCAGCATTTT; cdr3_aa: CASRETGRQPQHF
v_call: TRBV29-1; j_call: TRBJ1-4; clone_size: NA; d_call: TRBD1; cdr3_nt: TGCAGCGTTTACTGGACAGGGTATCAGGAAAAACTGTTTTTT; cdr3_aa: CSVYWTGYQEKLFF
v_call: TRBV20-1; j_call: TRBJ2-3; clone_size: NA; d_call: NA; cdr3_nt: TGCAGTGCTAGAGATTATTCGAAGGGTACAGATACGCAGTATTTT; cdr3_aa: CSARDYSKGTDTQYF
v_call: TRBV12-3/TRBV12-4; j_call: TRBJ1-1; clone_size: many; d_call: NA; cdr3_nt: TGTGCCAGCAGTCTGTTGGAAAGGGAAAGTTTTTTT; cdr3_aa: CASSLLERESFF
v_call: TRBV6-4; j_call: TRBJ1-3; clone_size: few; d_call: TRBD1; cdr3_nt: TGTGCCAGCAGTGACGTCGACAGGGGAAGAAAAGCCTCTGGAAACACCATATATTTT; cdr3_aa: CASSDVDRGRKASGNTIYF
v_call: TRBV5-1; j_call: TRBJ1-5; clone_size: many; d_call: NA; cdr3_nt: TGCGCCAGCACCCCCGACGGTGGCGGCAATCAGCCCCAGCATTTT; cdr3_aa: CASTPDGGGNQPQHF
v_call: TRBV5-4; j_call: TRBJ2-2; clone_size: many; d_call: NA; cdr3_nt: TGTGCCAGCAGCTACGGGACAACCGGGGAGCTGTTTTTT; cdr3_aa: CASSYGTTGELFF
v_call: TRBV5-1; j_call: TRBJ2-3; clone_size: many; d_call: NA; cdr3_nt: TGCGCCAGCAGCTTTACAGATACGCAGTATTTT; cdr3_aa: CASSFTDTQYF
v_call: TRBV7-2; j_call: TRBJ2-3; clone_size: many; d_call: NA; cdr3_nt: TGTGCCAGCAGCGGGAGACTAGTGAGCACAGATACGCAGTATTTT; cdr3_aa: CASSGRLVSTDTQYF
v_call: TRBV6-2/TRBV6-3; j_call: TRBJ2-3; clone_size: many; d_call: NA; cdr3_nt: TGTGCCAGCAGTTCTTATGGACCCGCGTCCCTAGATACGCAGTATTTT; cdr3_aa: CASSSYGPASLDTQYF
v_call: TRBV7-9; j_call: TRBJ2-5; clone_size: many; d_call: NA; cdr3_nt: TGTGCCAGCAGCTTAACCTCCAGGGAGACCCAGTACTTC; cdr3_aa: CASSLTSRETQYF
v_call: TRBV6-1; j_call: TRBJ2-2; clone_size: many; d_call: NA; cdr3_nt: TGTGCCAGCCGAGGGACGGTCGGGGAGCTGTTTTTT; cdr3_aa: CASRGTVGELFF
v_call: TRBV28; j_call: TRBJ1-2; clone_size: many; d_call: NA; cdr3_nt: TGTGCCAGCAGCCCACAGGGAAACTATGGCTACACCTTC; cdr3_aa: CASSPQGNYGYTF
v_call: TRBV18; j_call: TRBJ2-2; clone_size: few; d_call: NA; cdr3_nt: TGTGCCAGCTCACGGACGGCACAGGGAAAGACCGGGGAGCTGTTTTTT; cdr3_aa: CASSRTAQGKTGELFF
v_call: TRBV9; j_call: TRBJ1-1; clone_size: many; d_call: NA; cdr3_nt: TGTGCCAGCAGCGAGGCGGGCCCGGGGACTGAAGCTTTCTTT; cdr3_aa: CASSEAGPGTEAFF
v_call: TRBV28; j_call: TRBJ2-1; clone_size: many; d_call: TRBD2; cdr3_nt: TGTGCCAGCAGCGGAAGCGGGGGAAAAAATGAGCAGTTCTTC; cdr3_aa: CASSGSGGKNEQFF
v_call: TRBV6-4; j_call: TRBJ2-3; clone_size: many; d_call: TRBD2; cdr3_nt: TGTGCCGGCAGTTTGCGGGGGGGAACAGATACGCAGTATTTT; cdr3_aa: CAGSLRGGTDTQYF
v_call: TRBV19; j_call: TRBJ1-2; clone_size: few; d_call: TRBD1; cdr3_nt: TGTGCCACACTTACCGGGACAGGGTATATTAATGGCTACACCTTC; cdr3_aa: CATLTGTGYINGYTF
v_call: TRBV6-1; j_call: TRBJ2-1; clone_size: few; d_call: NA; cdr3_nt: TGTGCCAGCAGTGAAGCGGTGTGGGTCTCCCACAATGAGCAGTTCTTC; cdr3_aa: CASSEAVWVSHNEQFF
v_call: TRBV3-1; j_call: TRBJ2-3; clone_size: many; d_call: TRBD2; cdr3_nt: TGTGCCAGCAGCCAGTCTAGCGGGGGGCGAGATACGCAGTATTTT; cdr3_aa: CASSQSSGGRDTQYF
v_call: TRBV6-1; j_call: TRBJ2-2; clone_size: few; d_call: NA; cdr3_nt: TGTGCCAGCAGTCGAGCGGACGCAGGGACCGGGGAGCTGTTTTTT; cdr3_aa: CASSRADAGTGELFF
v_call: TRBV15; j_call: TRBJ1-4; clone_size: many; d_call: NA; cdr3_nt: TGTGCCACCAGCAGCTCGAGGGGGTCAAATGAAAAACTGTTTTTT; cdr3_aa: CATSSSRGSNEKLFF
v_call: TRBV2; j_call: TRBJ1-2; clone_size: few; d_call: NA; cdr3_nt: TGTGCCGTCGACGGGAGGAACTATGGCTACACCTTC; cdr3_aa: CAVDGRNYGYTF
v_call: TRBV2; j_call: TRBJ1-6; clone_size: many; d_call: NA; cdr3_nt: TGTGCCAGCAGTGAGACCAGTGTGACTTCACCCCTCCACTTT; cdr3_aa: CASSETSVTSPLHF
v_call: TRBV9; j_call: TRBJ1-1; clone_size: few; d_call: NA; cdr3_nt: TGTGCCAGTGCCCTTTCCCCTTTTGCTGAAGCTTTCTTT; cdr3_aa: CASALSPFAEAFF
v_call: TRBV20-1; j_call: TRBJ2-5; clone_size: many; d_call: TRBD2; cdr3_nt: TGCAGTGCGCCGCCAAACGGGGGGCGGGGGGGGACCCAGTACTTC; cdr3_aa: CSAPPNGGRGGTQYF
v_call: TRBV19; j_call: TRBJ1-1; clone_size: few; d_call: NA; cdr3_nt: TGTGCCAGTAGAGATACAGGGTATCTGGAAGCTTTCTTT; cdr3_aa: CASRDTGYLEAFF
v_call: TRBV12-3/TRBV12-4; j_call: TRBJ2-3; clone_size: many; d_call: NA; cdr3_nt: TGTGCCAGCAGTTCTAGGGGGGGGGCGGCTACGCAGTATTTT; cdr3_aa: CASSSRGGAATQYF
v_call: TRBV27; j_call: TRBJ2-7; clone_size: few; d_call: TRBD2; cdr3_nt: TGTGCCAGCAGTTTGCGCGGGGGGCTCTACGAGCAGTACTTC; cdr3_aa: CASSLRGGLYEQYF
v_call: TRBV27; j_call: TRBJ2-1; clone_size: many; d_call: NA; cdr3_nt: TGTGCCAGCAGTTTATCCCCGTGGGATGAGCAGTTCTTC; cdr3_aa: CASSLSPWDEQFF
v_call: TRBV20-1; j_call: TRBJ1-1; clone_size: many; d_call: NA; cdr3_nt: TGCAGTGCTAGAGATCAAGGGGACACTGAAGCTTTCTTT; cdr3_aa: CSARDQGDTEAFF
v_call: TRBV2; j_call: TRBJ1-4; clone_size: many; d_call: TRBD1; cdr3_nt: TGTGCCAGCAGTGAAGCGGACAGGTGGCCTAATGAAAAACTGTTTTTT; cdr3_aa: CASSEADRWPNEKLFF
v_call: TRBV7-2; j_call: TRBJ2-5; clone_size: many; d_call: NA; cdr3_nt: TGTGCCAGCAGCTTACAGGCTAGCTACTTGGAGACCCAGTACTTC; cdr3_aa: CASSLQASYLETQYF
v_call: TRBV11-1; j_call: TRBJ2-2; clone_size: many; d_call: TRBD1; cdr3_nt: TGTGCCAGCAGCTTAGGGACAGGGCTCAACACCGGGGAGCTGTTTTTT; cdr3_aa: CASSLGTGLNTGELFF
v_call: TRBV30; j_call: TRBJ1-1; clone_size: NA; d_call: NA; cdr3_nt: TGTGCCGGCTTCCTATTTGAGGGGAACACTGAAGCTTTCTTT; cdr3_aa: CAGFLFEGNTEAFF
v_call: TRBV5-1; j_call: TRBJ2-3; clone_size: many; d_call: TRBD2; cdr3_nt: TGCGCCAGCAGCAAGGGTGGGACTAGCGGACTCATCACAGATACGCAGTATTTT; cdr3_aa: CASSKGGTSGLITDTQYF
v_call: TRBV27; j_call: TRBJ2-7; clone_size: few; d_call: TRBD1; cdr3_nt: TGTGCCAGCAGTTCTGGACAGGGGGCCTACCCGTACGAGCAGTACTTC; cdr3_aa: CASSSGQGAYPYEQYF
v_call: TRBV6-5; j_call: TRBJ1-4; clone_size: few; d_call: NA; cdr3_nt: TGTGCCAGCAGTTACGATTGGCGTAGGCTTAATGAAAAACTGTTTTTT; cdr3_aa: CASSYDWRRLNEKLFF
v_call: TRBV11-2; j_call: TRBJ2-1; clone_size: many; d_call: TRBD1; cdr3_nt: TGTGCCAGCAGCCCCTTAGGGACAGGGATATACAATGAGCAGTTCTTC; cdr3_aa: CASSPLGTGIYNEQFF
v_call: TRBV27; j_call: TRBJ1-1; clone_size: many; d_call: NA; cdr3_nt: TGTGCCAGCAGTTTCTCCAGGAACACTGAAGCTTTCTTT; cdr3_aa: CASSFSRNTEAFF
v_call: TRBV18; j_call: TRBJ1-3; clone_size: many; d_call: NA; cdr3_nt: TGTGCCAGCTCACCAAACACCGGGGCCCGGACGGGAAACACCATATATTTT; cdr3_aa: CASSPNTGARTGNTIYF
v_call: TRBV4-1; j_call: TRBJ2-3; clone_size: NA; d_call: TRBD2; cdr3_nt: TGCGCCAGCAGCCAAGAGGAGCGGGGGGTTCTCACAGATACGCAGTATTTT; cdr3_aa: CASSQEERGVLTDTQYF